This T cell receptor beta chain was recovered during a study of blood T cell repertoires in COVID-19. The germline V gene has CDR1 LGHNA and CDR2 YSLEER. The CDR3 runs to 14 residues. Deletions cut 1 base from V and 4 bases from J, with 10 bases between. Clones were read by immunoSEQ multiplex PCR, and TCRdb kept only the in-frame ones, dropping some. Counted here are roughly 520,000 clones, roughly 90% occurring once; the ten biggest clones make up about 2%. V usage is TRBV4-3 and J usage is TRBJ2-5; unclear D gene. Sequencing used PBMCs or T cells enriched from blood (not recorded which). This receptor was identified in a middle-aged woman who had recovered from COVID-19. CDR3 nucleotides: TGCGCCAGCAGCCAAGGGCTACAGCCAGAGACCCAGTACTTC. Translated, it gives CASSQGLQPETQYF.